Each of the 32 T cell receptor beta chains below was sequenced from the same sample in a study of blood T cell repertoires in COVID-19. Data came from immunoSEQ multiplex PCR; TCRdb stores just in-frame clones and leaves some out. The data hold 120,000 to 150,000 clones, with roughly 85% observed a single time. The source material was peripheral blood. These receptors originate from a man aged 60 to 69 with acute or convalescent COVID-19.

The chain employs TRBV28 and TRBJ1-1; D remains ambiguous. The CDR3 is 12 amino acids. Trimming shortened V by 8 bases and J by 1 base, and 8 bases separated the two germline ends. Germline V gene lookup returns CDR1 MDHEN and CDR2 SYDVKM. The chain's CDR3 is CASLGWNTEAFF. The DNA for the CDR3 is TGTGCCAGCCTAGGTTGGAACACTGAAGCTTTCTTT.

The chain is built from TRBV7-9 and TRBJ2-7, with 9 bases lining up with TRBD2. Germline values: CDR1 SEHNR, CDR2 FQNEAQ (reference sequence). Trimming at V came to 3 bases and at J to 8 bases, leaving 11 bases not matched to a gene. The CDR3 sequence is 15 residues long. CDR3 sequence: CASSLLAGSGGKQYF. CDR3 nucleotide sequence: TGTGCCAGCAGCTTGCTAGCGGGAAGCGGGGGAAAGCAGTACTTC.

In its sample, this clone was seen once. The rearrangement links TRBV7-2 to TRBJ1-1; unclear D gene. There are 14 residues in the CDR3. V was clipped by 0 bases and J by 2 bases, with 7 bases between them. CDR1 SGHTA and CDR2 FQGNSA come from the germline V gene. The CDR3: CASSLARANTEAFF. The CDR3 nucleotides read TGTGCCAGCAGCTTAGCGAGGGCTAACACTGAAGCTTTCTTT.

The rearrangement uses TRBV28 and TRBJ1-1; tentatively, D is TRBD1 (5 bases). V lost 5 bases to trimming and J lost 1 base, with 14 bases between them. This CDR3 has 15 amino acids. Germline V lookup: CDR1 MDHEN, CDR2 SYDVKM. The CDR3 DNA follows: TGTGCCAGCAGTCAAGCCGGGACTAGGAACACTGAAGCTTTCTTT. It encodes CASSQAGTRNTEAFF.

The J gene is TRBJ2-3, the V gene TRBV29-1; D perhaps matches TRBD1 (6 bases). This CDR3 is built from 12 residues. Germline-derived CDR1 and CDR2 are SQVTM and ANQGSEA. V was shortened by 6 bases and J by 4 bases, with 11 bases between the two germline ends. In DNA, the CDR3 is TGCAGCGTCGCTGGGGGCCCAGATACGCAGTATTTT. Protein: CSVAGGPDTQYF.

The rearrangement links TRBV18 to TRBJ1-4; no firm D call. CDR3 length: 13 amino acids. CDR1 and CDR2 (germline): KGHSH, LQKENI. Trimming left V 3 bases short and J 6 bases short, with 8 bases between. Here the CDR3 DNA reads TGTGCCAGCTCACCGGGCCCGGATGAAAAACTGTTTTTT. Its protein product is CASSPGPDEKLFF.

The CDR3, as DNA: TGCGCCAGCAGCTCCACAGGGGGACTGAACACTGAAGCTTTCTTT. Its protein is CASSSTGGLNTEAFF. The chain carries TRBV5-1 and TRBJ1-1; 8 positions agree with TRBD1. The CDR3 runs to 15 residues. The V and J ends lost 3 bases and 0 bases, in that order; junction bases with no gene match: 4. CDR1 and CDR2 from the germline V gene are SGHRS and YFSETQ.

The CDR3 DNA is TGTGCCAGCAGCCAAGACGACAGGTCCAGTGAAAAACTGTTTTTT. Residues: CASSQDDRSSEKLFF. The chain joins TRBV4-2 to TRBJ1-4, with a tentative D call TRBD1 (6 bases). Germline CDR1 LGHNA, CDR2 YNFKEQ. CDR3 length: 15 residues. V was shortened by 0 bases and J by 7 bases, with 12 bases between the two germline ends.

This chain joins TRBV28 and TRBJ2-3; 12 bases fit TRBD2. V lost 5 bases to trimming and J lost 2 bases; unmatched junction nucleotides: 2. From germline, CDR1 is MDHEN and CDR2 SYDVKM. The CDR3 has 15 residues. In DNA, the CDR3 is TGTGCCAGCAGTGGACTAGCGGGGTTCACAGATACGCAGTATTTT. Translation gives CASSGLAGFTDTQYF.

The CDR3 DNA follows: TGTGCCAGCAGCTTGGGCGGCGGGAGGGGGTACGAGCAGTACTTC. The encoded protein is CASSLGGGRGYEQYF. This chain uses TRBV5-4 with TRBJ2-7; 9 positions match TRBD2. This CDR3 is 15 amino acids long. V lost 0 bases and J lost 4; bases outside the gene matches: 5. Germline V gene lookup returns CDR1 SGHNT and CDR2 YYREEE (reference sequence).

The chain carries TRBV6-5 and TRBJ2-3; 8 bases align to TRBD2. The CDR3 loop spans 15 amino acids. CDR1 and CDR2 from the germline V gene are MNHEY and SVGAGI. The J segment lost 1 base and the V segment lost 5 bases, leaving 5 bases of the junction unmatched. The CDR3 sequence is CASSTLAVGTDTQYF. The CDR3 region has the DNA TGTGCCAGCAGTACACTAGCGGTGGGCACAGATACGCAGTATTTT.

V usage is TRBV6-6 and J usage is TRBJ2-1, with D possibly TRBD2 on 6 matching bases. This CDR3 comprises 14 residues. Germline V CDR1 and CDR2: MNHNY, SVGAGI (reference sequence). Trimming cost V 7 bases and J 1 base, with 11 bases left between them. The CDR3 coding sequence is TGTGCCAGCAAATTAGCGGAATCCTACAATGAGCAGTTCTTC. Translated, it gives CASKLAESYNEQFF.

This clone appeared once. The rearrangement joins TRBV11-2 to TRBJ2-3; a possible D gene is TRBD2 (6 bases). Trimming took off 3 bases at V and 6 bases at J, with 10 bases between the two ends. CDR1 is SGHAT and CDR2 is FQNNGV in the germline V gene. This CDR3 is 13 amino acids long. CDR3 sequence: CASSFLRGDTQYF. CDR3 nucleotides: TGTGCCAGCAGCTTTCTTCGGGGGGATACGCAGTATTTT.

The rearrangement joins TRBV4-1 to TRBJ2-5; possible D gene TRBD1, 5 bases. There are 14 residues in the CDR3. CDR1 and CDR2 (germline): MGHRA, YSYEKL. V dropped 6 bases and J dropped 1 base, with 12 bases sitting between them. CDR3 in DNA: TGCGCCAGCAGTCATCAGGGCCCCCAAGAGACCCAGTACTTC. As protein: CASSHQGPQETQYF.

CDR3 coding DNA: TGCGCCAGCAGCTTACTCTGGGCGGGAGAAAAACTGTTTTTT. Translation gives CASSLLWAGEKLFF. The chain has TRBV5-1 and TRBJ1-4; D is unclear. The V gene lost 2 bases and the J gene lost 8 bases, with 13 bases spanning the gap. Germline CDR1 SGHRS, CDR2 YFSETQ. There are 14 residues in the CDR3.

The rearrangement uses TRBV4-3 and TRBJ1-3; D is perhaps TRBD1 (6 bases). This CDR3 has 15 residues. Trimming removed 4 bases at V and 0 bases at J, with 10 bases between. Germline V gene data show CDR1 as LGHNA and CDR2 as YSLEER. The CDR3 loop reads CASSPAQGSGNTIYF. CDR3 coding DNA: TGCGCCAGCAGCCCAGCACAGGGCTCTGGAAACACCATATATTTT.

This rearrangement joins TRBV5-4 to TRBJ2-3; weak D call: TRBD1 (6 bases). Germline assignment: CDR1 SGHNT and CDR2 YYREEE (reference sequence). The CDR3 sequence is 15 residues long. Trimming stripped 4 bases from V and 0 bases from J, with 12 bases between. As DNA, the CDR3 is TGTGCCAGCAGCAGACAGGTTACTAGCACAGATACGCAGTATTTT. Residues: CASSRQVTSTDTQYF.

The chain uses TRBV27 and TRBJ2-7, with TRBD2 as a possible D gene (6 bases). The CDR3 sequence is 14 residues long. V gave up 2 bases and J gave up 4 bases, with 12 bases separating them. Per germline, CDR1 MNHEY and CDR2 SMNVEV (reference sequence). CDR3 protein: CASSLTGESYEQYF. Written as DNA, the CDR3 is TGTGCCAGCAGTTTAACGGGAGAAAGTTACGAGCAGTACTTC.

V is TRBV28 and J is TRBJ1-1; D may be TRBD1 (5 bases). V was cut by 2 bases and J by 1 base, with 14 bases left in between. Germline values: CDR1 MDHEN, CDR2 SYDVKM. The CDR3 runs to 16 residues. CDR3 sequence: CASSLRGGHTNTEAFF. CDR3 in DNA: TGTGCCAGCAGTTTAAGGGGAGGACACACGAACACTGAAGCTTTCTTT.

The rearrangement uses TRBV24-1 and TRBJ2-1; TRBD2 agrees at 9 bases. CDR3 length: 13 amino acids. The germline CDR1 and CDR2 sequences are KGHDR and SFDVKD. V trimming: 9 bases; J trimming: 7 bases; junction bases outside the gene matches: 6. CDR3 in amino acids: CATHDSGRNEQFF. The CDR3 DNA sequence: TGTGCCACCCACGATAGCGGGAGAAATGAGCAGTTCTTC.

This clone was recorded once. The chain joins TRBV9 to TRBJ1-1, with 8 bases aligning to TRBD1. The germline V gene has CDR1 SGDLS and CDR2 YYNGEE. The CDR3 length is 15 residues. Losses at the gene ends were 3 bases for V and 6 bases for J; bases not matched to a gene: 10. The CDR3 nucleotides read TGTGCCAGCAGCGCTTTGGACAGGGTAAACGCTGAAGCTTTCTTT. It encodes CASSALDRVNAEAFF.

This chain connects TRBV9 to TRBJ1-1, with TRBD1 as a possible D gene (5 bases). Germline assignment: CDR1 SGDLS and CDR2 YYNGEE. V was shortened by 3 bases and J by 1 base, with 10 bases between the two germline ends. The CDR3 length is 14 residues. This CDR3 is CASSADTPNTEAFF. The CDR3 bases are TGTGCCAGCAGCGCGGACACTCCGAACACTGAAGCTTTCTTT.

This clone was detected only a few times. CDR3 sequence: CASSRRQTDTQYF. The CDR3 nucleotides are TGTGCCAGTAGTAGAAGACAGACAGATACGCAGTATTTT. The chain employs TRBV19 and TRBJ2-3; possibly TRBD1 for D (5 bases). The germline CDR1 and CDR2 sequences are LNHDA and SQIVND (reference sequence). CDR3 length: 13 amino acids. V was shortened by 4 bases and J by 3 bases, with 8 bases between the two germline ends.

The chain is built from TRBV11-1 and TRBJ2-7, with 14 nucleotides matching TRBD2. Germline values: CDR1 SGHAT, CDR2 FQDESV (reference sequence). The ends lost 4 bases at V and 6 bases at J; junction bases unmatched: 8. This CDR3 is 16 amino acids long. The CDR3 bases are TGTGCCAGCAGCTCCCCGACTAGCGGGAGGGCCTCCGAGCAGTACTTC. Protein: CASSSPTSGRASEQYF.

The chain carries TRBV5-1 and TRBJ2-1; the match to TRBD2 covers 13 bases. The junction had 3 bases not matched to a gene; V was cut back by 0 bases and J by 6 bases. The CDR3 is made up of 16 amino acids. Germline-derived CDR1 and CDR2 are SGHRS and YFSETQ. This chain's CDR3 is CASSLGLAGGGNEQFF. DNA for the CDR3: TGCGCCAGCAGCTTGGGACTAGCGGGAGGTGGCAATGAGCAGTTCTTC.

In its sample, this clone was seen many times. The rearrangement uses TRBV6-5 and TRBJ2-2; possibly TRBD2 for D (5 bases). Germline V CDR1 and CDR2: MNHEY, SVGAGI. V lost 6 bases to trimming and J lost 6 bases, with 14 bases between them. The CDR3 length is 14 residues. The CDR3 loop is CASRPDRRAGELFF. CDR3 DNA sequence: TGTGCCAGCAGACCAGATAGGCGGGCCGGGGAGCTGTTTTTT.

V usage is TRBV4-2 and J usage is TRBJ2-7; 15 bases agree with TRBD2. The CDR3 has 18 residues. Per germline, CDR1 LGHNA and CDR2 YNFKEQ. V trimming: 3 bases; J trimming: 1 base; junction bases outside the gene matches: 7. CDR3 nucleotide sequence: TGTGCCAGCAGCCACCTGGGACTAGCGGGAGGAGGGTCCTACGAGCAGTACTTC. This encodes CASSHLGLAGGGSYEQYF.

The J gene is TRBJ2-1, the V gene TRBV19; TRBD2 matches at 14 bases. Germline values: CDR1 LNHDA, CDR2 SQIVND (reference sequence). The CDR3 runs 18 residues. V was pared by 5 bases and J by 1 base, with 7 bases of the junction left unmatched. CDR3 nucleotide sequence: TGTGCCAGTAGTCCGGGACTAGCGGGAGACTTTTCCTACAATGAGCAGTTCTTC. It is translated as CASSPGLAGDFSYNEQFF. The whole variable domain, filled in from reference TRBV19 and TRBJ2-1, reads DGGITQSPKYLFRKEGQNVTLSCEQNLNHDAMYWYRQDPGQGLRLIYYSQIVNDFQKGDIAEGYSVSREKKESFPLTVTSAQKNPTAFYLCASSPGLAGDFSYNEQFFGPGTRLTVL.

The V call is TRBV5-1, the J call TRBJ2-7; 10 bases are a match to TRBD2. In germline, CDR1 is SGHRS, CDR2 YFSETQ. V gave up 4 bases and J gave up 0 bases; unmatched junction bases: 13. CDR3 length: 18 amino acids. The CDR3 sequence: CASSAQLGAGGISYEQYF. The CDR3, as DNA: TGCGCCAGCAGCGCCCAACTGGGAGCGGGAGGGATCTCCTACGAGCAGTACTTC.

The chain carries TRBV10-3 and TRBJ1-2; 7 nucleotides match TRBD1. V lost 6 bases and J lost 5; bases outside the gene matches: 3. CDR1 ENHRY and CDR2 SYGVKD come from the germline V gene. The CDR3 totals 12 residues. The CDR3 protein is CAIRGTDYGYTF. CDR3 DNA sequence: TGTGCCATCAGGGGGACAGATTATGGCTACACCTTC.

The rearrangement joins TRBV5-1 to TRBJ1-1; 8 bases line up with TRBD1. Germline CDR1 is SGHRS and CDR2 is YFSETQ. The CDR3 covers 14 residues. V lost 2 bases to trimming and J lost 4 bases; unmatched junction nucleotides: 4. The DNA for the CDR3 is TGCGCCAGCAGCTTCGGACAGGGCCTCACTGAAGCTTTCTTT. As protein: CASSFGQGLTEAFF.

This clone was recorded a few times. The J gene is TRBJ2-5, the V gene TRBV4-1, with D maybe TRBD2 (5 bases). This CDR3 spans 16 amino acids. The germline V and J ends were trimmed by 0 bases and 2 bases, with 13 bases remaining between them. Germline CDR1 reads MGHRA; CDR2 reads YSYEKL. The CDR3 loop is CASSQDPQADQETQYF. DNA for the CDR3: TGCGCCAGCAGCCAAGATCCCCAAGCGGATCAAGAGACCCAGTACTTC.